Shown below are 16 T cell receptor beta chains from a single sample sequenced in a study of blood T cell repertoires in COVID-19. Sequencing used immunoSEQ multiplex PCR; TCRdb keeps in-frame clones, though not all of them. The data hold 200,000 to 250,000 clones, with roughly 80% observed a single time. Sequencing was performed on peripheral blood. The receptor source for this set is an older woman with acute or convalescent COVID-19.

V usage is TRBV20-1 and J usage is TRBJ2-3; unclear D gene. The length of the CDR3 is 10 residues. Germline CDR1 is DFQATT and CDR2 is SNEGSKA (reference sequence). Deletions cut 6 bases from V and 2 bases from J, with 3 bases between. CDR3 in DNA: TGCAGTGCCCACACAGATACGCAGTATTTT. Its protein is CSAHTDTQYF.

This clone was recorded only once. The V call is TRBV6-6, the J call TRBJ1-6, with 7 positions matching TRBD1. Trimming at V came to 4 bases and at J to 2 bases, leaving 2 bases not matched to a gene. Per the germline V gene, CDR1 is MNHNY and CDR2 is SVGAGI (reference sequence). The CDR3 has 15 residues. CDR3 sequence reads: CASSSGTAYNSPLHF. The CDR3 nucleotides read TGTGCCAGCAGTTCCGGGACAGCCTATAATTCACCCCTCCACTTT.

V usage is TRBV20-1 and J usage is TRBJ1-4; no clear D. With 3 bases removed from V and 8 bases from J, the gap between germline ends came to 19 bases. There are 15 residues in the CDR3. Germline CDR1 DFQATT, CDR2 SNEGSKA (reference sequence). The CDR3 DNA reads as TGCAGTGCTAGTCTCCGGAGCCCGGCGGGGGAAAAACTGTTTTTT. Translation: CSASLRSPAGEKLFF.

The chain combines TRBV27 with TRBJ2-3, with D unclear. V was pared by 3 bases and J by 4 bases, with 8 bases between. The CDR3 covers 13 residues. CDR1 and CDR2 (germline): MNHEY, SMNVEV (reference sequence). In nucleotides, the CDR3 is TGTGCCAGCAGTTTTCTAGGCGCAGATACGCAGTATTTT. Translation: CASSFLGADTQYF.

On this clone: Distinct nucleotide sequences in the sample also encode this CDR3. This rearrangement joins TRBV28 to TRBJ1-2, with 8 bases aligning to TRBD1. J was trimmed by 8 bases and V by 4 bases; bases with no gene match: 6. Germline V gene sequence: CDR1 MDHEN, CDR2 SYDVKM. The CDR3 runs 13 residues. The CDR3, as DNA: TGTGCCAGCAGTTCCGGACAGGGACGAGGCTACACCTTC. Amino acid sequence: CASSSGQGRGYTF.

This CDR3 reads CASSYFLAGWETQYF. For the CDR3, the DNA is TGTGCCAGCAGTTACTTCCTAGCGGGGTGGGAGACCCAGTACTTC. This chain joins TRBV6-5 and TRBJ2-5; TRBD2 matches 9 bases. CDR3 length: 15 amino acids. Germline-derived CDR1 and CDR2 are MNHEY and SVGAGI. The V segment lost 1 base and the J segment 5 bases; nucleotides outside the gene matches: 5.

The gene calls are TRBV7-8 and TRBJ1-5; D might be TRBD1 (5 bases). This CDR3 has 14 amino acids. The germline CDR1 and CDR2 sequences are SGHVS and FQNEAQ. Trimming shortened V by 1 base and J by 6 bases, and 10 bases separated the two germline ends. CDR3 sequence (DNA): TGTGCCAGCAGCTTAGTCCTGGGGCCTCAGCCCCAGCATTTT. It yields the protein CASSLVLGPQPQHF.

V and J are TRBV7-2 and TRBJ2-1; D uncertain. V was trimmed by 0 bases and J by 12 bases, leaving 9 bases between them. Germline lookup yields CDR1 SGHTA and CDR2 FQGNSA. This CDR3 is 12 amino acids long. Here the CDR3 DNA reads TGTGCCAGCAGCTTAGCCCGGCACAGGCAGTTCTTC. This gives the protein CASSLARHRQFF.

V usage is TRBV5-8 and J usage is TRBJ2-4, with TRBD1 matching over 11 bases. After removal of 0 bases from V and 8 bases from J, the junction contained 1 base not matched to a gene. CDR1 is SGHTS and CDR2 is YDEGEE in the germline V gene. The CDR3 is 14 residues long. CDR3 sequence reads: CASSLGDRGDIQYF. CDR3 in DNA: TGTGCCAGCAGCTTGGGGGACAGGGGGGACATTCAGTACTTC.

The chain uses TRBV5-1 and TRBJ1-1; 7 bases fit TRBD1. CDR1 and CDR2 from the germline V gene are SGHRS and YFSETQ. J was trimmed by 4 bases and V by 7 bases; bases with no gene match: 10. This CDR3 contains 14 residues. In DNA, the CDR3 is TGCGCCAGCCGACTCACAGGGGACAGCACTGAAGCTTTCTTT. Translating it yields CASRLTGDSTEAFF.

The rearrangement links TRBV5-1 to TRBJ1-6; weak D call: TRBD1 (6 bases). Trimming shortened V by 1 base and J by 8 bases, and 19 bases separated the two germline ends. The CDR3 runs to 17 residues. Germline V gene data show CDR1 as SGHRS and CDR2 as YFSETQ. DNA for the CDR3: TGCGCCAGCAGCTTGACAGGGAGAGGTTTTGTCGATTCACCCCTCCACTTT. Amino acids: CASSLTGRGFVDSPLHF. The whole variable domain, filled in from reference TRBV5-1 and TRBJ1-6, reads KAGVTQTPRYLIKTRGQQVTLSCSPISGHRSVSWYQQTPGQGLQFLFEYFSETQRNKGNFPGRFSGRQFSNSRSEMNVSTLELGDSALYLCASSLTGRGFVDSPLHFGNGTRLTVT.

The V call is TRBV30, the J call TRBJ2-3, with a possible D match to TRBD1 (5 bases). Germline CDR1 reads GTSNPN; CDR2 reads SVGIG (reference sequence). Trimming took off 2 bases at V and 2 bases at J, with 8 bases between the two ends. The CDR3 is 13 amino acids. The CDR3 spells CAWSPGHTDTQYF. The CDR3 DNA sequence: TGTGCCTGGAGTCCAGGGCACACAGATACGCAGTATTTT.

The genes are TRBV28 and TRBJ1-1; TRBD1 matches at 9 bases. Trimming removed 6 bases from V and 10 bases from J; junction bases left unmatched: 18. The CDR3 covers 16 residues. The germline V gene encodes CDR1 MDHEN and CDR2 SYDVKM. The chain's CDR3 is CASSHRYPTGGNRAFF. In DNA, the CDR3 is TGTGCCAGCAGCCATCGGTACCCGACAGGGGGGAATCGAGCTTTCTTT.

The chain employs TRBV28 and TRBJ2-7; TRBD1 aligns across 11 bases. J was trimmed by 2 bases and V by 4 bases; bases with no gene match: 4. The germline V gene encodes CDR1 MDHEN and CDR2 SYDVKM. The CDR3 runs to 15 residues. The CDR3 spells CASSSGTGGPYEQYF. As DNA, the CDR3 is TGTGCCAGCAGTTCAGGGACAGGGGGGCCCTACGAGCAGTACTTC.

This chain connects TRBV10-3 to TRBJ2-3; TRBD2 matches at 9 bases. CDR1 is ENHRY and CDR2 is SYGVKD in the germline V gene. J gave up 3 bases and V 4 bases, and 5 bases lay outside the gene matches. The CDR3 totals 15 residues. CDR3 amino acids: CAISAGLAGTDTQYF. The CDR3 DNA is TGTGCCATCAGTGCGGGCCTAGCGGGGACAGATACGCAGTATTTT.

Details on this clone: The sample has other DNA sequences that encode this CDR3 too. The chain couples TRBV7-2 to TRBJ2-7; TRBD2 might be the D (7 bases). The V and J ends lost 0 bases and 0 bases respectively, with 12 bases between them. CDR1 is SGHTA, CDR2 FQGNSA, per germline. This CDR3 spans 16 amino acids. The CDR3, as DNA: TGTGCCAGCAGCTTAGCCGGGGGCGGGAGCTCCTACGAGCAGTACTTC. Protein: CASSLAGGGSSYEQYF.